These T cell receptor beta chains were read from a single sample in a study of control samples from healthy donors and cancer patients. Repertoires were generated with immunoSEQ multiplex PCR, while TCRdb's copy carries only in-frame clones and drops some. The sample includes 90,000 to 130,000 clones, around nine tenths of them seen just once. The sample was PBMCs. The receptor set was obtained from a woman aged 60-75 years with lung cancer. The CDR3 runs from the conserved cysteine through the conserved F or W. Each record gives: CDR3 length, J gene, V gene, clone size, D gene, CDR3 protein, CDR3 DNA. The D gene is left open where the match is weak. Where a row states a size, it is once, few, many or the class of an expanded clone; other rows omit it.

>15|TRBJ1-2|TRBV11-3|once|.
CASRKGGRTHYGYTF
TGTGCCAGCAGGAAAGGCGGGCGGACACATTATGGCTACACCTTC
>14|TRBJ1-2|TRBV19|.|.
CASSFPYTSYGYTF
TGTGCCAGTAGTTTCCCGTATACAAGTTATGGCTACACCTTC
>16|TRBJ2-7|TRBV12-1|.|.
CASSSLGLPSSYEQYF
TGTGCCAGCAGCTCCCTCGGACTCCCCAGCTCCTACGAGCAGTACTTC
>15|TRBJ2-5|TRBV6-5|.|TRBD2
CASTETSGGPNSQYF
TGTGCCAGCACCGAGACTAGCGGGGGCCCCAATTCCCAGTACTTC
>13|TRBJ1-2|TRBV12-3/TRBV12-4|.|TRBD1
CASSPDRDYGYTF
TGTGCCAGCAGTCCGGACAGGGACTATGGCTACACCTTC
>15|TRBJ2-1|TRBV30|.|TRBD2
CAWSLAGLSYNEQFF
TGTGCCTGGAGTCTAGCGGGTCTCTCCTACAATGAGCAGTTCTTC
>16|TRBJ2-2|TRBV23-1|.|TRBD1
CASSRFGDRVSGELFF
TGCGCCAGCAGTCGGTTTGGGGACAGGGTTAGCGGGGAGCTGTTTTTT
>14|TRBJ2-2|TRBV15|.|.
CATSALGLTGELFF
TGTGCCACCAGCGCACTAGGACTCACCGGGGAGCTGTTTTTT
>13|TRBJ1-5|TRBV12-5|.|.
CASGREDNQPQHF
TGTGCTAGTGGCAGGGAGGATAATCAGCCCCAGCATTTT
>16|TRBJ1-2|TRBV5-4|.|TRBD1
CASSNRPGTANYGYTF
TGTGCCAGCAGCAACCGGCCCGGGACAGCTAACTATGGCTACACCTTC
>13|TRBJ2-7|TRBV27|.|.
CASSLVREGEQYF
TGTGCCAGCAGTTTAGTGCGAGAAGGCGAGCAGTACTTC
>16|TRBJ1-2|TRBV5-6|.|.
CASSLVGIQGIKGYTF
TGTGCCAGCAGCTTGGTTGGGATACAGGGAATCAAAGGCTACACCTTC
>13|TRBJ2-7|TRBV27|.|TRBD1
CASSSGQGLEQYF
TGTGCCAGCAGTTCGGGACAGGGACTCGAGCAGTACTTC
>16|TRBJ2-7|TRBV6-5|.|TRBD2
CASSYGRGPLAYEQYF
TGTGCCAGCAGTTACGGGAGGGGACCCCTTGCCTACGAGCAGTACTTC
>13|TRBJ1-1|TRBV14|.|.
CASSQDLDTEAFF
TGTGCCAGCAGCCAAGATCTTGACACTGAAGCTTTCTTT
>13|TRBJ2-5|TRBV2|.|.
CASSGQGRETQYF
TGTGCCAGCAGTGGTCAGGGGAGAGAGACCCAGTACTTC
>15|TRBJ2-6|TRBV7-2|.|.
CASSSRSSGANVLTF
TGTGCCAGCAGCTCGAGGAGTTCTGGGGCCAACGTCCTGACTTTC
>13|TRBJ2-5|TRBV12-3/TRBV12-4|.|.
CASSSTGPETQYF
TGTGCCAGCAGTTCAACAGGGCCGGAGACCCAGTACTTC
>16|TRBJ1-1|TRBV7-9|.|.
CASTTLLGDGNTEAFF
TGTGCCAGCACCACACTTTTAGGGGACGGGAACACTGAAGCTTTCTTT
>13|TRBJ1-1|TRBV20-1|.|.
CSASRGLYTEAFF
TGCAGTGCTAGTAGGGGGTTATACACTGAAGCTTTCTTT
>11|TRBJ2-7|TRBV7-9|once|TRBD1
CASSRTGEEYF
TGTGCCAGCAGCCGGACAGGCGAGGAGTACTTC
>13|TRBJ1-6|TRBV3-1/TRBV3-2|.|.
CASSQEARKPLHF
TGTGCCAGCAGCCAAGAGGCCAGGAAACCCCTCCACTTT
>15|TRBJ1-1|TRBV5-8|.|.
CASSLGGNGRIGAFF
TGTGCCAGCAGCTTGGGGGGGAATGGGAGGATCGGAGCTTTCTTT
>17|TRBJ2-1|TRBV9|.|TRBD2
CASSVLPPGLAYNEQFF
TGTGCCAGCAGCGTGCTACCCCCGGGACTAGCCTACAATGAGCAGTTCTTC
>12|TRBJ1-2|TRBV30|.|.
CAWSHRVGGYTF
TGTGCCTGGAGTCATCGGGTGGGTGGCTACACCTTC
>15|TRBJ1-1|TRBV18|.|.
CASSPPPEGRTEAFF
TGTGCCAGCTCACCACCCCCGGAAGGTAGGACTGAAGCTTTCTTT
>13|TRBJ2-5|TRBV7-9|.|.
CASSFQGLETQYF
TGTGCCAGCAGCTTTCAGGGCCTGGAGACCCAGTACTTC
>14|TRBJ2-5|TRBV7-9|.|.
CASSIQRLQETQYF
TGTGCCAGCAGCATACAGAGACTCCAAGAGACCCAGTACTTC
>15|TRBJ2-3|TRBV4-2|.|.
CASSQVGGSTDTQYF
TGTGCCAGCAGCCAAGTAGGGGGGAGTACAGATACGCAGTATTTT
>14|TRBJ2-5|TRBV30|.|.
CAWNRGHFQETQYF
TGTGCCTGGAACCGGGGACATTTCCAAGAGACCCAGTACTTC
>11|TRBJ2-7|TRBV10-3|.|.
CATRDYYEQYF
TGTGCCACCCGTGACTACTACGAGCAGTACTTC
>15|TRBJ2-1|TRBV6-5|.|.
CASSYTPSRVNEQFF
TGTGCCAGCAGTTACACACCATCCCGCGTCAATGAGCAGTTCTTC
>13|TRBJ1-1|TRBV7-9|.|.
CASSLDTYTEAFF
TGTGCCAGCAGCCTTGACACTTACACTGAAGCTTTCTTT
>15|TRBJ1-1|TRBV19|.|TRBD1
CASTPGQIMNTEAFF
TGTGCCAGTACCCCGGGACAGATCATGAACACTGAAGCTTTCTTT
>16|TRBJ2-3|TRBV5-1|.|TRBD2
CASSGTSGRLTDTQYF
TGCGCCAGCAGCGGGACTAGCGGGAGGTTGACAGATACGCAGTATTTT
>14|TRBJ2-5|TRBV7-9|.|.
CASTLRGHGETQYF
TGTGCCAGCACGTTGCGGGGGCATGGGGAGACCCAGTACTTC
>16|TRBJ2-3|TRBV5-1|.|TRBD2
CASSNGLAGGPDTQYF
TGCGCCAGCAGCAACGGACTAGCGGGAGGTCCAGATACGCAGTATTTT
>14|TRBJ1-1|TRBV5-6|once|TRBD1
CASSKGQPYTEAFF
TGTGCCAGCAGCAAGGGACAGCCGTACACTGAAGCTTTCTTT
>12|TRBJ2-5|TRBV14|.|.
CASSRPRETQYF
TGTGCCAGCAGCCGTCCACGGGAGACCCAGTACTTC
>13|TRBJ1-2|TRBV12-3/TRBV12-4|.|.
CASSLRANYGYTF
TGTGCCAGCAGTTTAAGGGCTAACTATGGCTACACCTTC
>17|TRBJ2-3|TRBV25-1|.|TRBD2
CASSDPGLAGHTDTQYF
TGTGCCAGCAGTGACCCGGGACTAGCGGGACACACAGATACGCAGTATTTT
>12|TRBJ1-6|TRBV5-7|.|.
CASSLGNSPLHF
TGTGCCAGCAGCTTGGGGAATTCACCCCTCCACTTT
>17|TRBJ2-3|TRBV7-9|.|TRBD2
CASSQGTSGGSTDTQYF
TGTGCCAGCAGCCAAGGGACTAGCGGGGGCAGCACAGATACGCAGTATTTT
>15|TRBJ1-2|TRBV7-9|medium-sized|.
CASSHLDLHGNGYTF
TGTGCCAGCAGCCACCTCGACCTGCACGGGAATGGCTACACCTTC
>14|TRBJ1-1|TRBV27|.|TRBD1
CASSFGTANTEAFF
TGTGCCAGCAGTTTTGGGACAGCGAACACTGAAGCTTTCTTT
>13|TRBJ1-1|TRBV5-1|.|.
CASSSNLGTEAFF
TGCGCCAGCAGTTCTAACCTCGGGACTGAAGCTTTCTTT
>14|TRBJ2-7|TRBV7-8|.|.
CASSLAWTRPEQYF
TGTGCCAGCAGCTTAGCGTGGACACGTCCTGAGCAGTACTTC
>14|TRBJ2-7|TRBV19|.|.
CASSIGASSYEQYF
TGTGCCAGTAGTATAGGGGCTAGCTCCTACGAGCAGTACTTC
>15|TRBJ2-1|TRBV14|.|TRBD2
CASAPRGGPYNEQFF
TGTGCCAGCGCGCCTCGGGGAGGGCCATACAATGAGCAGTTCTTC
>16|TRBJ1-2|TRBV7-2|.|.
CASSSRRGSRDYGYTF
TGTGCCAGCAGCTCCCGCAGGGGTTCCCGGGACTATGGCTACACCTTC
>16|TRBJ1-1|TRBV7-9|few|.
CASSLASRTLNTEAFF
TGTGCCAGCAGCTTAGCGAGTAGGACGTTGAACACTGAAGCTTTCTTT
>15|TRBJ2-7|TRBV6-5|.|TRBD1
CASSKGGTGPYEQYF
TGTGCCAGCTCAAAAGGGGGGACAGGGCCCTACGAGCAGTACTTC
>12|TRBJ1-1|TRBV6-5|.|.
CVRDGGNTEAFF
TGTGTCAGGGACGGGGGGAACACTGAAGCTTTCTTT
>14|TRBJ1-5|TRBV19|few|TRBD1
CASQRTGRDQPQHF
TGTGCCAGCCAAAGGACAGGGAGAGATCAGCCCCAGCATTTT
>10|TRBJ1-2|TRBV20-1|.|.
CSALNYGYTF
TGCAGTGCCTTGAACTATGGCTACACCTTC
>12|TRBJ1-2|TRBV6-5|.|.
CASRQVSYGYTF
TGTGCCAGCAGGCAGGTCTCCTATGGCTACACCTTC
>16|TRBJ2-2|TRBV4-2|.|TRBD2
CASSPSAGGGTGELFF
TGTGCCAGCAGCCCCTCCGCGGGGGGAGGTACCGGGGAGCTGTTTTTT
>15|TRBJ1-1|TRBV7-9|.|TRBD1
CASSPRQGLNTEAFF
TGTGCCAGCAGCCCACGACAGGGCCTGAACACTGAAGCTTTCTTT
>14|TRBJ2-5|TRBV6-5|.|.
CASSSYEGWATQYF
TGTGCCAGCAGTTCCTACGAGGGGTGGGCGACCCAGTACTTC